These 7 T cell receptor beta chains came from one sample sequenced in a study of control samples from healthy donors and cancer patients. Generated by immunoSEQ multiplex PCR, the TCRdb table keeps only in-frame clones and is missing some. In the table there are just over 150,000 clones, 94% of which are singletons. The sequenced material came from blood. The receptors originated from a woman aged 40 to 50 in good health.

The chain recombines TRBV12-3 or TRBV12-4 with TRBJ1-3, with D possibly matching TRBD1 (5 bases). The CDR3 extends over 12 amino acids. The ends were cut back, 5 bases at V and 8 bases at J, with 10 bases in the middle. The CDR3 DNA sequence: TGTGCCAGCAGTCCCACGGGGGACACCATATATTTT. As protein: CASSPTGDTIYF.

This chain links TRBV10-3 with TRBJ1-6; D possibly corresponds to TRBD1 (6 bases). The CDR3 runs 13 residues. Germline lookup yields CDR1 ENHRY and CDR2 SYGVKD. V was trimmed by 10 bases and J by 4 bases, leaving 11 bases between them. The CDR3 loop is CATHQGYNSPLHF. The CDR3 coding sequence is TGTGCCACCCATCAGGGGTATAATTCACCCCTCCACTTT.

The rearrangement links TRBV7-2 to TRBJ1-2, with 9 bases matching TRBD1. The CDR3 is made up of 14 amino acids. V lost 5 bases to trimming and J lost 5 bases; unmatched junction nucleotides: 6. The germline V gene encodes CDR1 SGHTA and CDR2 FQGNSA. The CDR3 nucleotides read TGTGCCAGCAGCCCAACAGGGGGCTCATATGGCTACACCTTC. Residues: CASSPTGGSYGYTF.

Of note for this clone: At the DNA level, this CDR3 is encoded by other sequences in the same sample as well. This sequence joins TRBV4-1 and TRBJ1-2; D is perhaps TRBD1 (5 bases). The V end was cut by 0 bases, the J end by 6 bases, with 8 bases between. The CDR3 runs 13 residues. Germline V lookup: CDR1 MGHRA, CDR2 YSYEKL. The CDR3 nucleotides read TGCGCCAGCAGCCAAGATGGGGGAAATGGCTACACCTTC. Translated: CASSQDGGNGYTF.

The chain employs TRBV5-1 and TRBJ2-7; 10 bases match TRBD2. Germline V gives CDR1 SGHRS, CDR2 YFSETQ. CDR3 size: 15 residues. V trimming: 3 bases; J trimming: 1 base; junction bases outside the gene matches: 4. CDR3 nucleotides: TGCGCCAGCAGCTCGCTAGCGGGGGTTTCCTACGAGCAGTACTTC. Translating gives CASSSLAGVSYEQYF.

The genes are TRBV10-3 and TRBJ2-2, with 8 bases identical to TRBD1. The CDR3 length is 16 residues. The ends lost 2 bases at V and 4 bases at J; junction bases unmatched: 6. CDR1 is ENHRY and CDR2 is SYGVKD in the germline V gene. This CDR3 reads CAISETTGAGTGELFF. DNA for the CDR3: TGTGCCATCAGTGAGACGACAGGGGCGGGCACCGGGGAGCTGTTTTTT.

This CDR3 reads CASSPTLWAGAFF. CDR3 coding DNA: TGTGCCAGCAGTCCTACTCTTTGGGCGGGGGCTTTCTTT. This chain links TRBV6-5 with TRBJ1-1, with D uncertain. There are 13 residues in the CDR3. The V end was cut by 5 bases, the J end by 11 bases, with 18 bases between. Germline V CDR1 and CDR2: MNHEY, SVGAGI.